This T cell receptor beta chain is drawn from a study of T cells in Graves' hyperthyroidism and ophthalmopathy. General observations from the study: Blood samples included most of the expanded thyroid clonotypes exceeding 0.001.

This clonotype showed up just a few times. Its specificity is not known. Using RNA transcripts as the source, TCR beta CDR3 regions were amplified. HTBI primers were used for first-round RT-PCR of the TCR CDR3. TCRdb ran MiXCR on the multiplex PCR reads and lists one entry per CDR3 protein. The sample carries some 490,000 distinct CDR3 sequences, approximately 16% recorded once. The cohort's ophthalmopathy patients, a group with duration under 3 months, had a Clinical Activity Score of at least 3 and a NOSPECS grade of at least 4. Exclusion criteria comprised uncontrolled infection, other autoimmune disease, pregnancy or lactation. Thyroid ultrasound, orbital computed tomography, clinical symptoms, and serum thyroxine and TRAb underpinned diagnoses. CDR1 is MNHNS, CDR2 SASEGT, per germline. The CDR3 is 12 amino acids. V shed 6 bases and J shed 8 bases, with 13 bases lying between them.

The clonotype originates from a woman younger than 45 with Graves' ophthalmopathy. J is TRBJ1-2 and V is TRBV6-1; D is ambiguous. The sample comprised blood. The CDR3: CASSLRTWGYTF. In nucleotides, the CDR3 is TGTGCCAGCAGCTTGAGAACCTGGGGCTACACCTTC.